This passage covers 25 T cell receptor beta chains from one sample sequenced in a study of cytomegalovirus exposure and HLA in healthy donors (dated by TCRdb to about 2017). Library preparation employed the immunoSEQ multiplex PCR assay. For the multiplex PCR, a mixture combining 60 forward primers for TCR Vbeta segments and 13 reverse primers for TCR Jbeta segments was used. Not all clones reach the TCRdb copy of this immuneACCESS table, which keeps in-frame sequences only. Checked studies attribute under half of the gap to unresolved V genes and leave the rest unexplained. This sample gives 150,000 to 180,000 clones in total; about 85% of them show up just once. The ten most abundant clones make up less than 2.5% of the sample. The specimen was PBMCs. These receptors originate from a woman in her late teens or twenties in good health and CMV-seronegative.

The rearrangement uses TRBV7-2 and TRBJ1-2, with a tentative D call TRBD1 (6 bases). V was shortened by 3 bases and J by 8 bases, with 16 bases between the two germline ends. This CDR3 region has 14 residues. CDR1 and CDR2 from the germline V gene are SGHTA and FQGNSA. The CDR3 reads CASSFLGGARGYTF. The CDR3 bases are TGTGCCAGCAGCTTCCTGGGGGGGGCTCGCGGCTACACCTTC. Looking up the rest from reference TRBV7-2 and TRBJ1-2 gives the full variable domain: GAGVSQSPSNKVTEKGKDVELRCDPISGHTALYWYRQSLGQGLEFLIYFQGNSAPDKSGLPSDRFSAERTGGSVSTLTIQRTQQEDSAVYLCASSFLGGARGYTFGSGTRLTVV.

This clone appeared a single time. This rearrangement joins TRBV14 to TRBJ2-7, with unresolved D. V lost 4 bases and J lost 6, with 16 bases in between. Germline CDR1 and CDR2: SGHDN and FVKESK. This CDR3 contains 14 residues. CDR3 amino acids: CASSREPQSAEQYF. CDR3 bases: TGTGCCAGCAGCCGAGAACCCCAGTCCGCCGAGCAGTACTTC.

CDR3 amino acids: CASSAQISGEAFF. In nucleotides, the CDR3 is TGTGCCAGCAGCGCCCAGATATCGGGTGAAGCTTTCTTT. J is TRBJ1-1 and V is TRBV9, with D uncertain. This CDR3 is 13 amino acids long. V was clipped by 3 bases and J by 7 bases, with 13 bases between them. Germline V gene sequence: CDR1 SGDLS, CDR2 YYNGEE.

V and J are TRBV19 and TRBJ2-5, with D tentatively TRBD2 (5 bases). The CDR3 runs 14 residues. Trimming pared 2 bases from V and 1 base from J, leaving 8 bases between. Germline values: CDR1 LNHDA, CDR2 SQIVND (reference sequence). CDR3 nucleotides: TGTGCCAGTAGTATACGGGGAATCCAAGAGACCCAGTACTTC. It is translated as CASSIRGIQETQYF.

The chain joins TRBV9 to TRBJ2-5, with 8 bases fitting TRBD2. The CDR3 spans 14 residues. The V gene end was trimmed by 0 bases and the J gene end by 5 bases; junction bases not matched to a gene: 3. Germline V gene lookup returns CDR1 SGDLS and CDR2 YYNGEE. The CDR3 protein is CASSVAGGPETQYF. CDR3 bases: TGTGCCAGCAGCGTAGCGGGGGGGCCGGAGACCCAGTACTTC. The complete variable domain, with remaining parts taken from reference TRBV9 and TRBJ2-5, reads DSGVTQTPKHLITATGQRVTLRCSPRSGDLSVYWYQQSLDQGLQFLIQYYNGEERAKGNILERFSAQQFPDLHSELNLSSLELGDSALYFCASSVAGGPETQYFGPGTRLLVL.

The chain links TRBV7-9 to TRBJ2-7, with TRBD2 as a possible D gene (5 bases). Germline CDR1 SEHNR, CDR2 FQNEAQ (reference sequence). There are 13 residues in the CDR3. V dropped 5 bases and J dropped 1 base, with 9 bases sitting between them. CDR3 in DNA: TGTGCCAGCAGCCGAGCGGCTTCCTACGAGCAGTACTTC. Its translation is CASSRAASYEQYF.

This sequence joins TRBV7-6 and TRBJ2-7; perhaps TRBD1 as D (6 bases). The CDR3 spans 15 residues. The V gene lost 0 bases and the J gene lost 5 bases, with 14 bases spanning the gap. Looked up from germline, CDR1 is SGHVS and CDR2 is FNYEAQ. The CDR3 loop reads CASSLAQGLTDEQYF. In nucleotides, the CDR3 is TGTGCCAGCAGCTTAGCCCAGGGGCTTACCGACGAGCAGTACTTC.

The DNA of the CDR3 is TGTGCCAGCAGTTTATCCGGGGCGGGGGGGCCTAATGAAAAACTGTTTTTT. Translated: CASSLSGAGGPNEKLFF. This chain uses TRBV27 with TRBJ1-4; D is possibly TRBD1 (6 bases). The germline V gene has CDR1 MNHEY and CDR2 SMNVEV (reference sequence). Trimming shortened V by 0 bases and J by 3 bases, and 14 bases separated the two germline ends. This CDR3 spans 17 amino acids.

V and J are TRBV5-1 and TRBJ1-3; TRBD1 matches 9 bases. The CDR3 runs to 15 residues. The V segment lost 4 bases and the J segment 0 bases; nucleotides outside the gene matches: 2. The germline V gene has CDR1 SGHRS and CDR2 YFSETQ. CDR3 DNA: TGCGCCAGCAGCAGGGACAGGGCCTCTGGAAACACCATATATTTT. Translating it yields CASSRDRASGNTIYF.

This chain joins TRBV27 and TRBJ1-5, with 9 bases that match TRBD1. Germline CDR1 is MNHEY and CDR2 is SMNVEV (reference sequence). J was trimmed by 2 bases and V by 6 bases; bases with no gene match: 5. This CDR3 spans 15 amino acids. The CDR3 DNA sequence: TGTGCCAGCAGAGGGACAGGGACGGGCAATCAGCCCCAGCATTTT. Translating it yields CASRGTGTGNQPQHF.

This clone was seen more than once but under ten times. The CDR3 loop reads CAWSPGQGYGYTF. In DNA form, the CDR3 reads TGTGCCTGGAGCCCGGGACAGGGTTATGGCTACACCTTC. This rearrangement joins TRBV30 to TRBJ1-2; 9 bases map to TRBD1. The V and J ends lost 3 bases and 5 bases, in that order; junction bases with no gene match: 4. Germline CDR1 is GTSNPN and CDR2 is SVGIG (reference sequence). The CDR3 spans 13 residues.

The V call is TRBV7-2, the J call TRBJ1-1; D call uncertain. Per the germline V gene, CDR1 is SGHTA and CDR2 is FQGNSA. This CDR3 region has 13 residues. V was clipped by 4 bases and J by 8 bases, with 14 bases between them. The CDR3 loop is CASSSRPGGEAFF. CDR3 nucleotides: TGTGCCAGCAGCTCGCGTCCCGGCGGGGAAGCTTTCTTT. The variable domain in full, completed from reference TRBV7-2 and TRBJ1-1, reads GAGVSQSPSNKVTEKGKDVELRCDPISGHTALYWYRQSLGQGLEFLIYFQGNSAPDKSGLPSDRFSAERTGGSVSTLTIQRTQQEDSAVYLCASSSRPGGEAFFGQGTRLTVV.

The CDR3 region has the DNA TGTGCCAGCAGCTTTCGCCAGGGAACAGATACGCAGTATTTT. Amino acid sequence: CASSFRQGTDTQYF. The chain combines TRBV5-4 with TRBJ2-3, with D perhaps TRBD1 (5 bases). Trimming removed 2 bases from V and 3 bases from J, with 10 bases in between. CDR1 is SGHNT and CDR2 is YYREEE in the germline V gene (reference sequence). CDR3 length equals 14 residues.

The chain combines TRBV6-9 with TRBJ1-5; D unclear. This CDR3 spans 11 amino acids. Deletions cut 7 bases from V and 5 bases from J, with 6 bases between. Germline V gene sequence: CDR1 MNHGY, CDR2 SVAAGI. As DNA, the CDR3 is TGTGCCAGCAACAAATATCAGCCCCAGCATTTT. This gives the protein CASNKYQPQHF.

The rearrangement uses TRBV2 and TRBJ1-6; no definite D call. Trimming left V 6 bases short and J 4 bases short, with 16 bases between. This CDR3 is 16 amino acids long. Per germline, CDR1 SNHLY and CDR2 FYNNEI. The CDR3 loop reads CASSPLGSSYNSPLHF. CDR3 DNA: TGTGCCAGCAGCCCCTTGGGGAGCTCTTATAATTCACCCCTCCACTTT.

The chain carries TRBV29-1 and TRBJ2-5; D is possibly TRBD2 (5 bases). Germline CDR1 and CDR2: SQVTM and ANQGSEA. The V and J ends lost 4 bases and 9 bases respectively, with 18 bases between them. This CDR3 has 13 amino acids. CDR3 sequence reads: CSVAGVMLVPQYF. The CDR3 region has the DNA TGCAGCGTTGCCGGGGTCATGTTGGTTCCCCAGTACTTC.

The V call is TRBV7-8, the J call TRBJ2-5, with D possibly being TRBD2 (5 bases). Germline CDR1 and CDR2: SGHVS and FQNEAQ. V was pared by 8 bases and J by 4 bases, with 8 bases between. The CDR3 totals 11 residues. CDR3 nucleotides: TGTGCCAGCGCGGCGGGAGAGACCCAGTACTTC. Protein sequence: CASAAGETQYF. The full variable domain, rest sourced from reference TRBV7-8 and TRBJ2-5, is GAGVSQSPRYKVAKRGQDVALRCDPISGHVSLFWYQQALGQGPEFLTYFQNEAQLDKSGLPSDRFFAERPEGSVSTLKIQRTQQEDSAVYLCASAAGETQYFGPGTRLLVL.

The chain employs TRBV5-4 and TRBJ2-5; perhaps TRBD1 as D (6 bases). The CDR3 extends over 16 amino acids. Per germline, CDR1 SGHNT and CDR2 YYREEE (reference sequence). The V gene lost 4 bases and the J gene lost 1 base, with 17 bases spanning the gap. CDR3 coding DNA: TGTGCCAGCAGCCCCAAGCGCTTAGGGGGCCAAGAGACCCAGTACTTC. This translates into CASSPKRLGGQETQYF.

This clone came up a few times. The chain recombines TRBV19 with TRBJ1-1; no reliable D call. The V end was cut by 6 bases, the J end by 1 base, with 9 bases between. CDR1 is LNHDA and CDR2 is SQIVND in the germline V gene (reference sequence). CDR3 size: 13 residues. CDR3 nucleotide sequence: TGTGCCAGTAGCAACGGGGAGAACACTGAAGCTTTCTTT. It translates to CASSNGENTEAFF.

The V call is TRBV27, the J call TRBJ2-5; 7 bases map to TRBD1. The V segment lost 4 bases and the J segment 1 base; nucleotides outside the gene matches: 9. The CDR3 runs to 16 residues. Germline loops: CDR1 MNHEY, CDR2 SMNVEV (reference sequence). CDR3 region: CASSSRTRTGQETQYF. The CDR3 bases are TGTGCCAGCAGTTCCCGGACCCGGACAGGCCAAGAGACCCAGTACTTC.

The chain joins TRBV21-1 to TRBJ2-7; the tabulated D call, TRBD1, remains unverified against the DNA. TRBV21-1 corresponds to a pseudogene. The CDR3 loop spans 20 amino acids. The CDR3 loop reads CASSKKGRRDRVPGTYEQYF. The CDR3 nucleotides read TGTGCCAGCAGCAAAAAGGGGCGTCGGGACAGGGTCCCGGGGACCTACGAGCAGTACTTC.

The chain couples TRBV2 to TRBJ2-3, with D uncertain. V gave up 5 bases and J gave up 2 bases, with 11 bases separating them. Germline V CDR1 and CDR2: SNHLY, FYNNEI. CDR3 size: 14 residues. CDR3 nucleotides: TGTGCCAGCAGTCTGACTTATCACACAGATACGCAGTATTTT. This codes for CASSLTYHTDTQYF.

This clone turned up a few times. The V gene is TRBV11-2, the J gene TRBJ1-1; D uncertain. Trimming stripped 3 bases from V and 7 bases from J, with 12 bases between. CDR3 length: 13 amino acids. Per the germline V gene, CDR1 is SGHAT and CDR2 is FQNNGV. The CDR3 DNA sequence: TGTGCCAGCAGCTTTTCCCACTCAGGTGAAGCTTTCTTT. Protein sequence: CASSFSHSGEAFF.

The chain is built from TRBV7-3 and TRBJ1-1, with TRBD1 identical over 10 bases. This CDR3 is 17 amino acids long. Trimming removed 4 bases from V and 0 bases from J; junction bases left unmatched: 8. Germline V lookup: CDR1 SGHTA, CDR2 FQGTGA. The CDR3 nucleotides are TGTGCCAGCAGCTCATTCCGGGACAGGGGCATGAACACTGAAGCTTTCTTT. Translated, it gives CASSSFRDRGMNTEAFF.

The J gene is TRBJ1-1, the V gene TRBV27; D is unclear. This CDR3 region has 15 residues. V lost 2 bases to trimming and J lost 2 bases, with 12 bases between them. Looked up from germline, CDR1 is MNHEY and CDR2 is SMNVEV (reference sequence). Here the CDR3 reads CASSLRYGVNTEAFF. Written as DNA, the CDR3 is TGTGCCAGCAGTTTACGTTACGGGGTTAACACTGAAGCTTTCTTT.